The clone carrying this TCR beta chain turned up a few times. These data come from a study of cytomegalovirus exposure and HLA in healthy donors. Primers included in the PCR were 60 Vbeta and 13 Jbeta primers. Clones were read by immunoSEQ multiplex PCR, and TCRdb kept only the in-frame ones, dropping some. The data contain some 150,000 clones, roughly 80% of them seen just once; the ten biggest clones take up 4.3%. The CDR3 has 15 amino acids. V was cut by 5 bases and J by 6 bases, with 19 bases left in between. Germline CDR1 is MNHNY and CDR2 is SVGAGI (reference sequence). The sequenced sample was PBMCs. The chain links TRBV6-6 to TRBJ1-1; tentatively, D is TRBD1 (6 bases). The receptor was isolated from a woman aged 40-49 years in good health and CMV-seropositive. The DNA for the CDR3 is TGTGCCAGCAGTCGTCAGGGGAATGGTTCGCCTGAAGCTTTCTTT. Its translation is CASSRQGNGSPEAFF.